This TCR beta chain comes out of a study of breast tumors, draining lymph nodes, adjacent tissues (TCRdb year 2016). For the wider study: The study compared TCR beta repertoires across tumor, adjacent nontumor tissue and axillary lymph nodes from breast cancer patients. The study aimed to assess the relationships and possible T-cell exchange between tumor, surrounding tissue and draining lymph node repertoires in human breast cancer. The full study reports these points: The study presented the conclusion that tumor T cells originate in lymph nodes as consistent with a hypothesis, not as something directly demonstrated. The similarity between tumor and nontumor tissue repertoires was significantly greater in luminal-like breast cancer than in basal-like breast cancer. Tumor T-cell repertoires showed less diversity than lymph node repertoires and more diversity than nontumor tissue repertoires, and tumor T-cell repertoires showed preferential V and J gene usage. The data were considered consistent with the idea that most tumor T cells come from the lymph node and then expand in tumor tissue.

The cysteine opens and the phenylalanine closes a CDR3 of 11 amino acids. Just CDR3 DNA is preserved here, 33 bases in frame from base 1. Between the V and J ends, shortened by 4 bases and 6 bases respectively, the junction contains 3 bases. CDR1 and CDR2 are drawn from the germline V gene: MGHRA, YSYEKL. Adjacent samples were composed of nontumor breast tissue surrounding the tumor. Sequencer: Illumina HiSeq 2000. Multiplex PCR amplification was used to generate the TCR beta chain libraries. The amplified TCR beta chain products were analyzed by high-throughput sequencing. The raw public reads went through TCRdb reprocessing: fastp at Q25, MiXCR clone calling, in-frame beta chains kept. A single entry per CDR3 protein holds the most common genes and DNA from its merged rows. Within this sample are fewer than 15,000 distinct CDR3 sequences, with about three fifths of them counted one time only. The ten largest clones capture around 31% of the sample.

A note on this clonotype: Its specific antigen is unknown. No base qualities exist here, and no much larger clone lies one base off it.

Sequencing was performed on tumor-adjacent breast tissue. The TCR comes from a female donor with breast cancer. Some clones in this sample may be carry-over from other donors' samples. Recombination linked TRBV4-1 to TRBJ2-2; too little of a D gene remains to name it. The DNA reads TGCGCCAGCAGCCTCCCCGGGGAGCTGTTTTTT. Its product reads: CASSLPGELFF.